The text below deals with one T cell receptor (beta chain). Germline assignment: CDR1 SGHTA and CDR2 FQGTGA. Trimming cost V 1 base and J 5 bases; bases outside gene matches: 13. This CDR3 comprises 18 residues. The sample comes from a study of blood T cell repertoires in COVID-19. Study-level background: Italy, Spain and the United States were the sources of the convalescent and acute COVID-19 samples. Sample material is recorded as cDNA or gDNA derived from T cells, B-cell-depleted T cells, or PBMCs.

As processed by the authors: Reference gene primer amplification in the assay estimated nucleated cell counts. Repertoires were generated with immunoSEQ multiplex PCR, while TCRdb's copy carries only in-frame clones and drops some. That table is the source of V, J and clone size, and D and trimming were worked out from the DNA. The sample shows around 76,000 clones, around 89% of them seen only once. Sequencing was done on a sample of peripheral blood. This chain uses TRBV7-3 with TRBJ2-1; 8 positions agree with TRBD2. This receptor was taken from a man in his sixties with acute or convalescent COVID-19. CDR3 bases: TGTGCCAGCAGCTTAAACGCCGGAGCGGGAGAGGGTAACAATGAGCAGTTCTTC. This encodes CASSLNAGAGEGNNEQFF.